This T cell receptor beta chain was identified in a study of blood T cell repertoires in COVID-19. Study at large: Sites in the United States, Italy and Spain provided acute and convalescent COVID-19 samples. Nucleic acid was either cDNA or gDNA, and it came from T cells, B-cell-depleted T cells, or PBMCs.

V was clipped by 5 bases and J by 6 bases, with 11 bases between them. The CDR3 has 13 amino acids. CDR1 and CDR2 (germline): SGHNT, YENEEA. Patients from Seattle were sampled longitudinally, starting during active infection. Original handling: Amplification of reference gene primers was used by the study to estimate nucleated cell counts. Libraries were prepared by immunoSEQ multiplex PCR; TCRdb keeps only in-frame clonotypes and omits some of them. From that table come the V and J calls and clone size; the DNA was used to work out D and trimming. Here the sample spans around 330,000 clones, about 91% being singletons.

This receptor was obtained from a woman between 25 and 40 years old with COVID-19, enrolled during active disease. This chain links TRBV11-3 with TRBJ2-1, with a possible D match to TRBD1 (5 bases). Input material: peripheral blood. The CDR3 reads CASSNRLFNEQFF. In DNA form, the CDR3 reads TGTGCCAGCAGCAACAGGTTATTCAATGAGCAGTTCTTC.